This is a list of T cell receptor beta chains from one sample in a study of T cell repertoires in cytomegalovirus infection. Antigens for these TCRs are unknown. MiXCR, applied by TCRdb to the reads, yields one record per CDR3 protein. The table lists around 69,000 distinct CDR3 sequences, approximately 20% of them singletons. This specimen consisted of CD8+ T cells from cultured PBMCs, obtained from culture after CMV antigen stimulation. Every receptor here comes from a human donor in good health (CMV status not recorded). Some clones in this sample may be carry-over from other donors' samples. The CDR3 runs from the conserved cysteine through the conserved F or W. Each record gives: clone size, J gene, D gene, V gene, CDR3 protein, CDR3 DNA. A D gene is named only where the DNA matches it firmly. Where a row states a size, it is once, few, many or the class of an expanded clone; other rows omit it.

few | TRBJ2-3 | . | TRBV6-2/TRBV6-3 | CASSYPPDTQYF | TGTGCCAGCAGTTACCCCCCCGATACGCAGTATTTT
. | TRBJ2-7 | . | TRBV27 | CASSEQGYNYEQYF | TGTGCCAGCAGCGAACAGGGCTATAACTACGAGCAGTACTTC
. | TRBJ1-1 | . | TRBV27 | CASSSRIRTEAFF | TGTGCCAGCAGTTCCAGGATTCGTACTGAAGCTTTCTTT
. | TRBJ2-3 | . | TRBV12-3/TRBV12-4 | CASSLPQWTGTDTQYF | TGTGCCAGCAGTTTACCGCAGTGGACAGGCACAGATACGCAGTATTTT
. | TRBJ2-7 | TRBD2 | TRBV7-9 | CASSSPRSGEYEQYF | TGTGCCAGCAGCTCTCCGAGGAGCGGGGAATACGAGCAGTACTTC
few | TRBJ2-3 | . | TRBV7-2 | CASSQEPVSTDTQYF | TGTGCCAGCAGCCAGGAGCCGGTCAGCACAGATACGCAGTATTTT
. | TRBJ2-5 | TRBD2 | TRBV7-3 | CASSYGLAGSETQYF | TGTGCCAGCAGCTACGGACTAGCGGGGTCAGAGACCCAGTACTTC
medium-sized | TRBJ2-5 | TRBD1 | TRBV12-3/TRBV12-4 | CASSLGGRGRETQYF | TGTGCCAGCAGTTTAGGCGGTAGGGGGCGTGAGACCCAGTACTTC
few | TRBJ1-5 | . | TRBV7-2 | CASSLRQVNQPQHF | TGTGCCAGCAGCTTACGGCAAGTCAATCAGCCCCAGCATTTT
. | TRBJ1-5 | . | TRBV27 | CASSQGFGGNQPQHF | TGTGCCAGCAGTCAGGGATTTGGCGGCAATCAGCCCCAGCATTTT
few | TRBJ1-5 | . | TRBV7-8 | CASSLAYSNQPQHF | TGTGCCAGCAGCTTAGCGTATAGCAATCAGCCCCAGCATTTT
. | TRBJ1-4 | . | TRBV20-1 | CSAHGHSATNKKLFF | TGCAGTGCCCACGGCCACAGTGCAACTAATAAAAAACTGTTTTTT
once | TRBJ2-7 | . | TRBV27 | CASRGAAAVAYEQYF | TGTGCCAGCAGGGGGGCAGCGGCGGTCGCCTACGAGCAGTACTTC
. | TRBJ1-6 | . | TRBV12-3/TRBV12-4 | CASTLGSSPLHF | TGTGCCAGCACCCTCGGGAGTTCACCCCTCCACTTT
few | TRBJ2-1 | . | TRBV7-6 | CASSLERAHNEQFF | TGTGCCAGCAGCCTGGAACGAGCTCATAATGAGCAGTTCTTC
. | TRBJ2-5 | . | TRBV27 | CASSFSGAGETQYF | TGTGCCAGCAGTTTCTCCGGGGCAGGGGAGACCCAGTACTTC
. | TRBJ1-5 | TRBD1 | TRBV12-3/TRBV12-4 | CASSFSRGHQPQHF | TGTGCCAGCAGTTTCAGCAGGGGGCACCAGCCCCAGCATTTT
. | TRBJ1-1 | . | TRBV6-2/TRBV6-3 | CASSYYGTGTEAFF | TGTGCCAGCAGTTACTATGGCACGGGCACTGAAGCTTTCTTT
. | TRBJ1-2 | TRBD1 | TRBV29-1 | CSVVDRVYGYTF | TGCAGCGTTGTTGACAGGGTGTATGGCTACACCTTC
few | TRBJ2-7 | TRBD1 | TRBV7-9 | CASSFPGGQGVDEQYF | TGTGCCAGCAGCTTCCCAGGGGGTCAGGGGGTCGACGAGCAGTACTTC
. | TRBJ1-2 | . | TRBV27 | CASKDSSFFRGYTF | TGTGCCAGCAAGGACTCATCTTTCTTTCGCGGCTACACCTTC
few | TRBJ1-5 | . | TRBV4-3 | CASSQVQGLQPQHF | TGCGCCAGCAGCCAAGTCCAGGGCTTACAGCCCCAGCATTTT
few | TRBJ2-1 | TRBD2 | TRBV7-2 | CASSLLQRGNYDLSYNEQFF | TGTGCCAGCAGCTTACTCCAGCGGGGGAACTACGATCTATCCTACAATGAGCAGTTCTTC
. | TRBJ2-3 | TRBD2 | TRBV11-2 | CASSIGLAGVSSGTDTQYF | TGTGCCAGCAGCATAGGACTAGCGGGGGTCAGCTCGGGCACAGATACGCAGTATTTT
. | TRBJ1-2 | . | TRBV6-8 | CASSYAPGQRYGYTF | TGTGCCAGCAGTTATGCTCCAGGACAGCGATATGGCTACACCTTC
. | TRBJ2-1 | . | TRBV6-8 | CASSYGDEQFF | TGTGCCAGCAGTTATGGGGATGAGCAGTTCTTC
few | TRBJ2-3 | . | TRBV10-1 | CASSKDTSPDTQYF | TGCGCCAGTAGTAAAGACACGTCGCCAGATACGCAGTATTTT
. | TRBJ2-5 | . | TRBV12-3/TRBV12-4 | CASSNQETQYF | TGTGCCAGCAGTAACCAAGAGACCCAGTACTTC
. | TRBJ1-1 | . | TRBV12-3/TRBV12-4 | CASSSMGRTTEAFF | TGTGCCAGCAGTTCCATGGGACGGACGACTGAAGCTTTCTTT
few | TRBJ2-6 | . | TRBV7-2 | CASSLVSGANVLTF | TGTGCCAGCAGCTTAGTCTCTGGGGCCAACGTCCTGACTTTC
. | TRBJ1-1 | . | TRBV4-1 | CASSQEVGGMNTEAFF | TGCGCCAGCAGCCAGGAAGTAGGGGGGATGAACACTGAAGCTTTCTTT
. | TRBJ1-2 | . | TRBV27 | CASSPEGYGYTF | TGTGCCAGCAGTCCGGAAGGCTATGGCTACACCTTC
. | TRBJ2-3 | . | TRBV5-1 | CASSRGPLGPTDTQYF | TGCGCCAGCAGCCGCGGCCCTCTCGGTCCCACAGATACGCAGTATTTT
few | TRBJ2-2 | . | TRBV4-1 | CASSGVLGLNTGELFF | TGCGCCAGCAGCGGGGTCCTCGGCCTCAACACCGGGGAGCTGTTTTTT
medium-sized | TRBJ1-6 | . | TRBV7-6 | CASSPYRRDSPLHF | TGTGCCAGCAGCCCGTACCGACGGGATTCACCCCTCCACTTT
. | TRBJ2-3 | . | TRBV15 | CATSRLVMGRSRSSTDTQYF | TGTGCCACCAGCAGATTAGTAATGGGACGGAGTAGATCTAGCACAGATACGCAGTATTTT
. | TRBJ1-4 | . | TRBV11-1 | CASSSPADREKLFF | TGTGCCAGCAGTTCACCTGCGGACCGGGAAAAACTGTTTTTT
. | TRBJ2-1 | . | TRBV7-3 | CASSLSTAFNEQFF | TGTGCCAGCAGCTTAAGTACCGCATTCAATGAGCAGTTCTTC
. | TRBJ1-1 | . | TRBV6-2/TRBV6-3 | CASSYSPPEAFF | TGTGCCAGCAGTTACTCGCCCCCTGAAGCTTTCTTT
. | TRBJ2-1 | . | TRBV7-9 | CASSSESGTGTYNEQFF | TGTGCCAGCAGCTCTGAATCAGGGACGGGGACCTACAATGAGCAGTTCTTC
. | TRBJ2-7 | . | TRBV7-9 | CASSPFRGRGDYEQYF | TGTGCCAGCAGCCCCTTCCGAGGAAGAGGAGACTACGAGCAGTACTTC
once | TRBJ2-3 | TRBD2 | TRBV5-4 | CASSGLRGGRTDTQYF | TGTGCCAGCAGCGGTTTACGGGGGGGAAGAACAGATACGCAGTATTTT